A single sample gave rise to the 11 T cell receptor beta chains below, sequenced in a study of control samples from healthy donors and cancer patients. Some clones are missing from TCRdb's copy, which holds only in-frame ones; the method was immunoSEQ multiplex PCR. The sample has about 14,000 clones, approximately 80% seen once. Sample: formalin-fixed, paraffin-embedded tissue. Source of these receptors: a female donor with lung cancer.

This clone was seen more than once but under ten times. V and J are TRBV4-2 and TRBJ1-2, with 7 bases that match TRBD1. V shed 3 bases, J shed 2 bases, and the junction held 6 bases outside the gene matches. The CDR3 is 15 residues long. Germline V gene sequence: CDR1 LGHNA, CDR2 YNFKEQ. CDR3 coding DNA: TGTGCCAGCAGCCAGACCGAGGGACAGAACTATGGCTACACCTTC. Translation: CASSQTEGQNYGYTF.

A remark on this clone: This CDR3 is also generated by other DNA sequences in the sample. The V and J genes are TRBV10-3 and TRBJ2-7, with unresolved D. The CDR3 is made up of 11 amino acids. V lost 3 bases to trimming and J lost 5 bases, with 5 bases between them. Germline values: CDR1 ENHRY, CDR2 SYGVKD. Here the CDR3 DNA reads TGTGCCATCAGTGATCCGCACGAGCAGTACTTC. It specifies CAISDPHEQYF.

The genes are TRBV5-4 and TRBJ1-2; 8 bases fit TRBD1. After removal of 4 bases from V and 8 bases from J, the junction contained 13 bases not matched to a gene. CDR3 length equals 15 residues. The germline V gene encodes CDR1 SGHNT and CDR2 YYREEE (reference sequence). CDR3 amino acids: CASSPRTTGEEGYTF. Here the CDR3 DNA reads TGTGCCAGCAGCCCCCGAACGACAGGGGAGGAAGGCTACACCTTC.

The J gene is TRBJ2-2, the V gene TRBV2, with unresolved D. V was cut by 0 bases and J by 5 bases, with 7 bases left in between. This CDR3 is built from 14 residues. CDR1 SNHLY and CDR2 FYNNEI come from the germline V gene. The CDR3 coding sequence is TGTGCCAGCAGTGAAGCTTCGATTACCGGGGAGCTGTTTTTT. This translates into CASSEASITGELFF.

The chain employs TRBV7-3 and TRBJ2-1; 12 positions match TRBD2. J gave up 4 bases and V 5 bases, and 3 bases lay outside the gene matches. This CDR3 is built from 15 residues. Germline V gene data show CDR1 as SGHTA and CDR2 as FQGTGA. The DNA of the CDR3 is TGTGCCAGCAGCCAACTAGCGGGGGGATACAATGAGCAGTTCTTC. Its translation: CASSQLAGGYNEQFF. Filled out from reference TRBV7-3 and TRBJ2-1, the complete variable domain reads GAGVSQTPSNKVTEKGKYVELRCDPISGHTALYWYRQSLGQGPEFLIYFQGTGAADDSGLPNDRFFAVRPEGSVSTLKIQRTERGDSAVYLCASSQLAGGYNEQFFGPGTRLTVL.

This clone was counted a few times. The V gene is TRBV11-2, the J gene TRBJ1-1, with a tentative D call TRBD1 (5 bases). CDR1 is SGHAT, CDR2 FQNNGV, per germline. The length of the CDR3 is 14 residues. V was trimmed by 1 base and J by 5 bases, leaving 11 bases between them. The CDR3: CASSLGQGSTEAFF. The CDR3 bases are TGTGCCAGCAGCTTAGGGCAGGGTAGTACTGAAGCTTTCTTT.

The chain combines TRBV4-1 with TRBJ2-7; D not certain. Germline assignment: CDR1 MGHRA and CDR2 YSYEKL. V was clipped by 4 bases and J by 4 bases, with 11 bases between them. This CDR3 has 13 residues. CDR3 sequence (DNA): TGCGCCAGCAGCCGAGGTCAGCAATACGAGCAGTACTTC. It specifies CASSRGQQYEQYF.

This clone was found once. The rearrangement joins TRBV7-6 to TRBJ1-3, with 8 bases identical to TRBD1. The CDR3 has 15 residues. Germline V gene sequence: CDR1 SGHVS, CDR2 FNYEAQ. The J segment lost 4 bases and the V segment lost 3 bases, leaving 5 bases of the junction unmatched. The DNA of the CDR3 is TGTGCCAGCAGCTTTGCCGGACAGGGAGGAAACACCATATATTTT. Its protein is CASSFAGQGGNTIYF.

V is TRBV6-6 and J is TRBJ1-6; 8 bases are shared with TRBD1. The V and J ends lost 11 bases and 7 bases, in that order; junction bases with no gene match: 7. The CDR3 totals 13 residues. Germline loops: CDR1 MNHNY, CDR2 SVGAGI (reference sequence). CDR3 region: CAESGQVNSPLHF. The CDR3 DNA reads as TGTGCCGAATCGGGACAGGTGAATTCACCCCTCCACTTT.

The V gene is TRBV6-2 or TRBV6-3, the J gene TRBJ2-2, with D maybe TRBD1 (6 bases). The J call is in doubt because the DNA end fits TRBJ1-3 better. This CDR3 has 17 residues. Germline CDR1 MNHEY, CDR2 SVGEGT. The CDR3 loop is CASSFLTTGRSGNTIYF. The CDR3 nucleotides read TGTGCCAGCAGTTTTCTCACGACAGGCCGATCTGGAAACACCATATATTTT.

The J gene is TRBJ2-7, the V gene TRBV5-6; D not resolved. Trimming left V 4 bases short and J 3 bases short, with 5 bases between. The germline V gene encodes CDR1 SGHDT and CDR2 YYEEEE. This CDR3 has 11 residues. CDR3 nucleotides: TGTGCCAGCAGCAACAACTACGAGCAGTACTTC. Protein sequence: CASSNNYEQYF.